These 32 T cell receptor beta chains were all obtained from the same sample, sequenced in a study of T-cell memory formation after mild COVID-19. TCRdb reprocessed the 5' RACE reads with MiXCR, giving one entry per CDR3 protein. Counted here are about 200,000 distinct CDR3 sequences, around 20% occurring once; the ten biggest clones make up 2% to 3%. The sample was PBMCs or a T cell subset sorted from them (not recorded which). The receptors here all came from an adult woman who had mild COVID-19 (a few samples of this study predate the infection). Cell type and time point are not known.

V and J are TRBV15 and TRBJ2-3; 10 bases are shared with TRBD2. V lost 9 bases, J lost 4 bases, and 7 bases stayed unmatched. The CDR3 is 14 amino acids. CDR1 is LNHNV, CDR2 YYDKDF, per germline (reference sequence). The CDR3 nucleotides are TGTGCCACTCGTAGCGGGAGGAGAGCAGATACGCAGTATTTT. This codes for CATRSGRRADTQYF.

This clonotype came up many times. This sequence joins TRBV25-1 and TRBJ2-7, with D unclear. V lost 5 bases, J lost 3 bases, and 5 bases lay in between. The germline CDR1 and CDR2 sequences are MGHDK and SYGVNS. The CDR3 covers 11 residues. CDR3 sequence: CASSIYYEQYF. CDR3 DNA: TGTGCCAGCAGTATCTACTACGAGCAGTACTTC.

The gene calls are TRBV5-1 and TRBJ1-4, with a tentative D call TRBD1 (5 bases). Trimming removed 1 base at V and 4 bases at J, with 17 bases between. CDR3 size: 17 residues. From germline, CDR1 is SGHRS and CDR2 YFSETQ. The CDR3 sequence: CASSLRGATASNEKLFF. The CDR3 region has the DNA TGCGCCAGCAGCTTGAGGGGCGCGACAGCCAGTAATGAAAAACTGTTTTTT.

This clonotype was seen only a few times. V and J are TRBV5-1 and TRBJ2-5; a weak D match, TRBD1 (6 bases). The CDR3 extends over 14 amino acids. The V gene's germline CDR1 is SGHRS and CDR2 YFSETQ. V shed 0 bases and J shed 3 bases, with 9 bases lying between them. The CDR3 loop is CASSLAAGEETQYF. The CDR3 DNA sequence: TGCGCCAGCAGCTTGGCGGCAGGGGAAGAGACCCAGTACTTC.

This clonotype showed up just a few times. DNA for the CDR3: TGTGCCAGCAGCTTAGGTGGCAGGGCCACCCAAGAGACCCAGTACTTC. Residues: CASSLGGRATQETQYF. The V gene is TRBV7-9, the J gene TRBJ2-5, with D possibly TRBD1 on 5 matching bases. The V end was cut by 1 base, the J end by 1 base, with 13 bases between. Germline CDR1 and CDR2: SEHNR and FQNEAQ (reference sequence). The CDR3 is 16 residues long.

In this sample, this clonotype turned up many times. CDR3 sequence: CASSRSSGKERRFF. The CDR3 DNA sequence: TGTGCCAGCAGCCGGAGTAGCGGGAAAGAAAGGAGGTTCTTC. The chain couples TRBV14 to TRBJ2-1, with 8 nucleotides matching TRBD2. Germline V gene lookup returns CDR1 SGHDN and CDR2 FVKESK. This CDR3 has 14 residues. The junction had 14 bases not matched to a gene; V was cut back by 4 bases and J by 15 bases.

This clonotype was recorded a few times. The rearrangement links TRBV7-8 to TRBJ2-3; D not certain. V was trimmed by 7 bases and J by 5 bases, leaving 13 bases between them. The CDR3 contains 13 residues. CDR1 SGHVS and CDR2 FQNEAQ come from the germline V gene. This CDR3 is CASNSFGEDTQYF. CDR3 nucleotide sequence: TGTGCCAGCAACTCATTTGGGGAAGATACGCAGTATTTT.

This clonotype was observed a handful of times. The chain uses TRBV7-2 and TRBJ2-4; the D is unclear. V was cut by 6 bases and J by 3 bases, with 21 bases left in between. This CDR3 comprises 17 residues. Germline values: CDR1 SGHTA, CDR2 FQGNSA. DNA for the CDR3: TGTGCCAGCAGGCCCTTCTTAGGAACTCCCCACAAAAACATTCAGTACTTC. This translates into CASRPFLGTPHKNIQYF.

This clonotype came up a few times. The chain couples TRBV5-1 to TRBJ2-5; D uncertain. This CDR3 region has 15 residues. V lost 2 bases and J lost 2, with 13 bases in between. Germline V gene lookup returns CDR1 SGHRS and CDR2 YFSETQ. In nucleotides, the CDR3 is TGCGCCAGCAGCTTCCGGCCATTGAGACAAGAGACCCAGTACTTC. Protein product: CASSFRPLRQETQYF.

The chain links TRBV29-1 to TRBJ1-3; the D is unclear. Germline-derived CDR1 and CDR2 are SQVTM and ANQGSEA. Trimming left V 4 bases short and J 0 bases short, with 10 bases between. This CDR3 has 14 amino acids. This chain's CDR3 is CSVGGSPSGNTIYF. The CDR3 DNA reads TGCAGCGTTGGAGGGAGTCCCTCTGGAAACACCATATATTTT.

The chain links TRBV12-3 or TRBV12-4 to TRBJ2-2; 13 bases map to TRBD2. J gave up 2 bases and V 4 bases, and 10 bases lay outside the gene matches. CDR3 length: 19 residues. The CDR3 here is CASSSSPRLAGGNTGELFF. For the CDR3, the DNA is TGTGCCAGCAGTTCGAGCCCACGACTAGCGGGGGGAAACACCGGGGAGCTGTTTTTT.

This clonotype was counted only a few times. The V gene is TRBV20-1, the J gene TRBJ1-2, with TRBD1 identical over 9 bases. Trimming cost V 0 bases and J 10 bases; bases outside gene matches: 6. Germline assignment: CDR1 DFQATT and CDR2 SNEGSKA (reference sequence). The CDR3 consists of 13 residues. The CDR3 DNA follows: TGCAGTGCTAGAGATACAGGGGGCTCATCCTACACCTTC. This codes for CSARDTGGSSYTF.

This clonotype was seen only a few times. The V and J genes are TRBV5-1 and TRBJ2-5, with TRBD2 matching 12 bases. J was trimmed by 2 bases and V by 4 bases; bases with no gene match: 12. The CDR3 covers 18 residues. The V gene's germline CDR1 is SGHRS and CDR2 YFSETQ. In DNA form, the CDR3 reads TGCGCCAGCAGCCCTCCCGGACTAGCGGGGCCTTCTCAAGAGACCCAGTACTTC. Its translation: CASSPPGLAGPSQETQYF.

This clonotype appeared a few times. This chain connects TRBV24-1 to TRBJ2-1; the match to TRBD1 covers 7 bases. CDR1 and CDR2 from the germline V gene are KGHDR and SFDVKD. The CDR3 is 17 amino acids. J lost 7 bases, V lost 3 bases, and 14 bases had no gene match. The DNA of the CDR3 is TGTGCCACCAGTGATCCCGGTTGGGCAGGGGGAAGGAATGAGCAGTTCTTC. Encoded protein: CATSDPGWAGGRNEQFF.

This clonotype was counted a few times. The chain couples TRBV9 to TRBJ2-6; D unresolved. CDR1 is SGDLS, CDR2 YYNGEE, per germline. Trimming stripped 4 bases from V and 3 bases from J, with 8 bases between. The CDR3 sequence is 14 residues long. The CDR3, as DNA: TGTGCCAGCAGCCCAGAGGTTGGGGCCAACGTCCTGACTTTC. Amino acid sequence: CASSPEVGANVLTF.

The chain couples TRBV3-1 to TRBJ2-1; possible D gene TRBD1, 5 bases. The germline V gene has CDR1 LGHDT and CDR2 YNNKEL (reference sequence). The V and J ends lost 2 bases and 5 bases respectively, with 16 bases between them. The CDR3 runs to 16 residues. The CDR3 reads CASSQSYRSRDNEQFF. The CDR3 DNA follows: TGTGCCAGCAGCCAAAGTTACAGGTCTAGGGACAATGAGCAGTTCTTC.

The chain couples TRBV18 to TRBJ1-3; D not certain. Germline CDR1 KGHSH, CDR2 LQKENI. The CDR3 covers 14 residues. V dropped 3 bases and J dropped 3 bases, with 9 bases sitting between them. CDR3 nucleotides: TGTGCCAGCTCACCCCGCACCTTTGGAAACACCATATATTTT. Translation gives CASSPRTFGNTIYF.

The chain carries TRBV7-3 and TRBJ2-3; D not certain. Per germline, CDR1 SGHTA and CDR2 FQGTGA. The V and J ends lost 1 base and 2 bases respectively, with 4 bases between them. The CDR3 has 13 amino acids. CDR3 nucleotides: TGTGCCAGCAGCTTAAGTTACACAGATACGCAGTATTTT. As protein: CASSLSYTDTQYF. The full variable domain, with the rest looked up from reference TRBV7-3 and TRBJ2-3, is GAGVSQTPSNKVTEKGKYVELRCDPISGHTALYWYRQSLGQGPEFLIYFQGTGAADDSGLPNDRFFAVRPEGSVSTLKIQRTERGDSAVYLCASSLSYTDTQYFGPGTRLTVL.

This chain links TRBV5-1 with TRBJ2-6; D not resolved. CDR3 length equals 15 residues. CDR1 is SGHRS, CDR2 YFSETQ, per germline. Deletions cut 1 base from V and 4 bases from J, with 9 bases between. CDR3 DNA: TGCGCCAGCAGCTTGACAGCCCCCGGGGCCAACGTCCTGACTTTC. It yields the protein CASSLTAPGANVLTF.

The gene calls are TRBV9 and TRBJ2-2; perhaps TRBD2 as D (6 bases). This CDR3 is 15 amino acids long. Germline V gives CDR1 SGDLS, CDR2 YYNGEE. V was clipped by 2 bases and J by 1 base, with 9 bases between them. The CDR3 loop reads CASSVGGGNTGELFF. CDR3 nucleotide sequence: TGTGCCAGCAGCGTCGGGGGTGGGAACACCGGGGAGCTGTTTTTT.

A few counts support this clonotype. The genes are TRBV27 and TRBJ2-1; TRBD2 agrees at 12 bases. Germline V gives CDR1 MNHEY, CDR2 SMNVEV (reference sequence). The CDR3 is 17 amino acids. The J segment lost 4 bases and the V segment lost 2 bases, leaving 6 bases of the junction unmatched. In DNA, the CDR3 is TGTGCCAGCAGTTTAGGAACGACTAGCGGGAGTTACAATGAGCAGTTCTTC. This translates into CASSLGTTSGSYNEQFF.

The chain joins TRBV20-1 to TRBJ1-5; D unclear. Germline-derived CDR1 and CDR2 are DFQATT and SNEGSKA (reference sequence). Between the trimmed V and J ends, which lost 8 bases and 1 base, there was a span of 15 bases. The CDR3 extends over 14 amino acids. CDR3 amino acids: CSSSPANSNQPQHF. The CDR3 coding sequence is TGCAGTAGTTCCCCCGCCAACAGCAATCAGCCCCAGCATTTT.

V gene TRBV5-1 combines with J gene TRBJ2-5; 11 bases match TRBD2. The J call is uncertain, as TRBJ2-7 better fits the DNA end. The CDR3 totals 15 residues. From germline, CDR1 is SGHRS and CDR2 YFSETQ. Written as DNA, the CDR3 is TGCGCCAGCAGCCAACAGGGGACTAGCGGCTACGAGCAGTACTTC. Amino acids: CASSQQGTSGYEQYF.

This clonotype was picked up a small number of times. The V call is TRBV30, the J call TRBJ2-3; D is ambiguous. Germline V gives CDR1 GTSNPN, CDR2 SVGIG (reference sequence). The length of the CDR3 is 13 residues. The V end lost 0 bases, the J end lost 0 bases, and 4 bases lay between the germline ends. The CDR3 loop reads CAWSVGSTDTQYF. The CDR3 bases are TGTGCCTGGAGTGTGGGGAGCACAGATACGCAGTATTTT.

This clonotype has a handful of counts. V is TRBV30 and J is TRBJ2-5, with D perhaps matching TRBD1 or TRBD2 (5 bases each). Trimming took off 3 bases at V and 3 bases at J, with 11 bases between the two ends. The CDR3 contains 13 residues. The germline CDR1 and CDR2 sequences are GTSNPN and SVGIG (reference sequence). CDR3 nucleotide sequence: TGTGCCTGGAGGCCCTGGGGGAAAGAGACCCAGTACTTC. Its protein is CAWRPWGKETQYF.

This clonotype appeared a few times. The chain carries TRBV3-1 and TRBJ2-3; D possibly corresponds to TRBD2 (6 bases). Germline V gene lookup returns CDR1 LGHDT and CDR2 YNNKEL (reference sequence). Trimming pared 4 bases from V and 2 bases from J, leaving 13 bases between. CDR3 size: 15 residues. This chain's CDR3 is CASSRHGTPTDTQYF. The CDR3 bases are TGTGCCAGCAGCCGCCATGGGACTCCCACAGATACGCAGTATTTT.

This clonotype was picked up a small number of times. The chain carries TRBV24-1 and TRBJ1-6; 8 positions agree with TRBD1. Trimming removed 10 bases from V and 6 bases from J; junction bases left unmatched: 7. The CDR3 sequence is 14 residues long. Germline V lookup: CDR1 KGHDR, CDR2 SFDVKD. The CDR3 DNA sequence: TGTGCCACTCAGGGGGCAGGGGGTAATTCACCCCTCCACTTT. It yields the protein CATQGAGGNSPLHF.

The chain employs TRBV5-6 and TRBJ1-1, with D unclear. Germline CDR1 and CDR2: SGHDT and YYEEEE. Trimming took 0 bases from V and 1 from J, leaving 4 bases between them. This CDR3 has 13 residues. For the CDR3, the DNA is TGTGCCAGCAGCTTGGAATGGAACACTGAAGCTTTCTTT. Amino acid sequence: CASSLEWNTEAFF.

This clonotype was detected a few times. V gene TRBV29-1 combines with J gene TRBJ2-5; 12 nucleotides agree with TRBD2. V was pared by 4 bases and J by 5 bases, with 2 bases of the junction left unmatched. CDR3 length equals 13 residues. Germline assignment: CDR1 SQVTM and CDR2 ANQGSEA. DNA for the CDR3: TGCAGCGTTGGACTAGCGGGAGACGAGACCCAGTACTTC. Translating it yields CSVGLAGDETQYF.

The chain employs TRBV24-1 and TRBJ2-1; 9 bases agree with TRBD2. CDR1 is KGHDR, CDR2 SFDVKD, per germline. V lost 6 bases, J lost 0 bases, and 5 bases stayed unmatched. The CDR3 consists of 16 residues. The CDR3 protein is CATSRQAGGSYNEQFF. The CDR3 bases are TGTGCCACCAGTCGACAAGCGGGAGGCTCCTACAATGAGCAGTTCTTC.

This rearrangement joins TRBV30 to TRBJ2-7, with 8 bases aligning to TRBD1. The CDR3 length is 13 residues. The germline V gene encodes CDR1 GTSNPN and CDR2 SVGIG (reference sequence). Unmatched junction bases numbered 4, after V lost 3 bases and J lost 3 bases. The CDR3 bases are TGTGCCTGGAGACTAGGACAGGGCTACGAGCAGTACTTC. It yields the protein CAWRLGQGYEQYF.

This clonotype was observed a handful of times. This chain uses TRBV6-5 with TRBJ2-7, with 9 positions matching TRBD2. Unmatched junction bases numbered 10, after V lost 4 bases and J lost 3 bases. The CDR3 runs to 16 residues. From germline, CDR1 is MNHEY and CDR2 SVGAGI. The chain's CDR3 is CASSSLRLAAHYEQYF. In DNA, the CDR3 is TGTGCCAGCAGTTCCCTCCGACTAGCGGCCCACTACGAGCAGTACTTC.